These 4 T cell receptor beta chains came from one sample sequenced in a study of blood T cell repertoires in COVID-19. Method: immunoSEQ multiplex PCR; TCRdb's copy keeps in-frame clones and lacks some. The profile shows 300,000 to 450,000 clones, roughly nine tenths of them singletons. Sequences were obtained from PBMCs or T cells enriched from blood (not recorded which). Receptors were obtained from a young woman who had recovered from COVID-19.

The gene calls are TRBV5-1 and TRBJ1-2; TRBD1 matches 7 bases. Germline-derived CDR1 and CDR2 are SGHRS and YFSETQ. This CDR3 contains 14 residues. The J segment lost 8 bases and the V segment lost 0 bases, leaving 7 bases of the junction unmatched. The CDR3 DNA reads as TGCGCCAGCAGCTTGGACACACAGGGGTTAGGCTACACCTTC. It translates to CASSLDTQGLGYTF.

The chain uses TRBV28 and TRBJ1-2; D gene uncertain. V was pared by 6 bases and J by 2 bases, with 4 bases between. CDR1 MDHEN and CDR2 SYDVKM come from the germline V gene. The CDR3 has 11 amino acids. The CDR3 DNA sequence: TGTGCCAGCAGCCGGAACTATGGCTACACCTTC. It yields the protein CASSRNYGYTF.

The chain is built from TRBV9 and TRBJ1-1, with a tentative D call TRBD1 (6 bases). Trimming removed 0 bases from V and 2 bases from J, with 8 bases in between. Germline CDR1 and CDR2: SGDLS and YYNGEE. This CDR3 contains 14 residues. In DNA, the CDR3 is TGTGCCAGCAGCGTAGACAGGGCTAACACTGAAGCTTTCTTT. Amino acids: CASSVDRANTEAFF.

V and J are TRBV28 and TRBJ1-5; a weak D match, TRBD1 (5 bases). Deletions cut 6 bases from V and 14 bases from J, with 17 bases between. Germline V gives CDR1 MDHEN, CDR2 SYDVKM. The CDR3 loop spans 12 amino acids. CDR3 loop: CASRGGGIVEHF. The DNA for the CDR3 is TGTGCCAGCAGGGGCGGGGGGATAGTTGAGCATTTT.